A selection of T cell receptor beta chains follows, all from one sample in a study of blood T cell repertoires in COVID-19. The assay was immunoSEQ multiplex PCR, and TCRdb's table has in-frame clones only and misses some. The repertoire includes 40,000 to 50,000 clones, more than 70% of them detected once, and roughly 4.8% sits in the top ten. Sequenced: peripheral blood. All receptors derive from a human donor in a cohort sampled during active COVID-19. Each CDR3 is given with its conserved first and last residue. The D gene is left open where the match is weak. The size entry is marked missing in some rows and otherwise reads once, few, many or a size class.

d_call clone_size j_call v_call cdr3_nt cdr3_aa
TRBD1 NA TRBJ2-3 TRBV5-6 TGTGCCAGCAGCCCAGGGGGCGCAAATACGCAGTATTTT CASSPGGANTQYF
TRBD1 NA TRBJ2-2 TRBV6-4 TGTGCCAGCAGTGAAGTACAGGGGGCCGGGGAGCTGTTTTTT CASSEVQGAGELFF
NA NA TRBJ2-2 TRBV28 TGTGCCAGCAGTTTATGCAAGTTCCGGGTGTGCCAGAACGATGTAACGAACACCGGGGAGCTGTTTTTT CASSLCKFRVCQNDVTNTGELFF
NA NA TRBJ2-1 TRBV5-5 TGTGCCAGCAGCTTGCTCGGCCGTAACAGTTACAATGAGCAGTTCTTC CASSLLGRNSYNEQFF
TRBD1 NA TRBJ2-7 TRBV30 TGTGCCTGGGATTCAGGGCTCTACTCAGGGGGCTCCTACGAGCAGTACTTC CAWDSGLYSGGSYEQYF
NA NA TRBJ1-1 TRBV2 TGTGCCAGCATGACCGAGACAGGTTCTGTAGCTTTCTTT CASMTETGSVAFF
TRBD1 NA TRBJ1-2 TRBV28 TGTGCCAGCGTCCCAGGGGGAGCTAACTATGGCTACACCTTC CASVPGGANYGYTF
NA NA TRBJ2-1 TRBV3-1/TRBV3-2 TGTGCCAGCAGCGGGGGGAGCCCCTTAAGTGAGCAGTTCTTC CASSGGSPLSEQFF
TRBD1 NA TRBJ2-2 TRBV10-1 TGCGCCAGCCCCCCCCAGGGGGAAAGTAAGTGGACCGGGGAGCTGTTTTTT CASPPQGESKWTGELFF
NA NA TRBJ2-1 TRBV7-3 TGTGCCAGCAGCTTAACGGCAGGGGAGGGGTACAATGAGCAGTTCTTC CASSLTAGEGYNEQFF
TRBD1 NA TRBJ1-6 TRBV9 TGTGCCAGCAGCGCAATGACAGGGCTTAATTCACCCCTCCACTTT CASSAMTGLNSPLHF
TRBD1 once TRBJ1-1 TRBV3-1/TRBV3-2 TGTGCCAGCAGCCAAGGTGGACAGGTTTTCAACACTGAAGCTTTCTTT CASSQGGQVFNTEAFF
NA NA TRBJ2-4 TRBV7-9 TGTGCCAGCAGCAACCTAGGGACTACACAGGGAAACGTGCCCCGGTACTTC CASSNLGTTQGNVPRYF
NA NA TRBJ2-5 TRBV7-9 TGTGCCAGCAGCTTAACCCAGTACGAAGAGACCCAGTACTTC CASSLTQYEETQYF
NA NA TRBJ1-2 TRBV14 TGTGCCAGCAGCCAAGATCGTGTTGGAGCGGGCACTAGCTATGGCTACACCTTC CASSQDRVGAGTSYGYTF
TRBD1 NA TRBJ1-2 TRBV10-2 TGCGCCAGCAGTGAGAGGGGACAGGGAAACTATGGCTACACCTTC CASSERGQGNYGYTF
NA NA TRBJ2-1 TRBV24-1 TGTGCCACCAGTGATTTTCAAGCGGAGGATGAGCAGTTCTTC CATSDFQAEDEQFF
TRBD2 once TRBJ2-2 TRBV28 TGTGCCAGCAGTTTTTCGGGACTAGCGGGAGTCTTGGGGAACACCGGGGAGCTGTTTTTT CASSFSGLAGVLGNTGELFF
NA NA TRBJ2-7 TRBV2 TGTGCCAGCAGTGACCCCCAGGGTGGGTTCTACGAGCAGTACTTC CASSDPQGGFYEQYF
TRBD2 once TRBJ2-7 TRBV7-8 TGTGCCAGCAGCTTATCCGGGACTAGCGGACACTACGAGCAGTACTTC CASSLSGTSGHYEQYF
NA NA TRBJ2-1 TRBV4-2 TGTGCCAGCAGCCAAGATCTGCCCCGGGGGAATGAGCAGTTCTTC CASSQDLPRGNEQFF
TRBD2 NA TRBJ2-7 TRBV3-1/TRBV3-2 TGTGCCAGCAGCCTCCTGACTAGCGGGAGAGGGTCCTACGAGCAGTACTTC CASSLLTSGRGSYEQYF
NA NA TRBJ1-1 TRBV21-1 TGTGCCAGCAGCAAACGTCGACAGGGATGCACTGAAGCTTTCTTT CASSKRRQGCTEAFF
TRBD2 NA TRBJ2-5 TRBV6-5 TGTGCCTCGGGACTAGCGGGAGGGAGACAAGAGACCCAGTACTTC CASGLAGGRQETQYF
TRBD2 few TRBJ2-7 TRBV9 TGTGCCAGCAGCGAGGGGACTATCTACTCCTACGAGCAGTACTTC CASSEGTIYSYEQYF
TRBD2 NA TRBJ2-3 TRBV3-1/TRBV3-2 TGTGCCAGCAGCCAAGACACTAGCGGGAGGGCCACAGATACGCAGTATTTT CASSQDTSGRATDTQYF
TRBD1 NA TRBJ1-2 TRBV7-9 TGTGCCAGCAGCTTATCGGCAGGGGGAGATAACTATGGCTACACCTTC CASSLSAGGDNYGYTF
TRBD1 NA TRBJ2-2 TRBV6-5 TGTGCCAGCTTAACAGGGGAGCAGACCGGGGAGCTGTTTTTT CASLTGEQTGELFF
TRBD2 NA TRBJ2-7 TRBV28 TGTGCCAGCAGAAGGACTAGCGGGAGGATCTACGAGCAGTACTTC CASRRTSGRIYEQYF
NA NA TRBJ2-7 TRBV28 TGTGCCAGCAAACTAGGAACAGCCTACGAGCAGTACTTC CASKLGTAYEQYF
NA NA TRBJ1-5 TRBV28 TGTGCCAGCAGTTTCTCAGGGTGGAGCAATCAGCCCCAGCATTTT CASSFSGWSNQPQHF
NA NA TRBJ2-1 TRBV5-4 TGTGCCAGCAGCTTAGGAGGTTCCTACAATGAGCAGTTCTTC CASSLGGSYNEQFF
TRBD2 NA TRBJ2-1 TRBV19 TGTGCCAGTAGTATAATGGCGGGAGTAGGGCTCCACGGCTCCTACAATGAGCAGTTCTTC CASSIMAGVGLHGSYNEQFF
NA NA TRBJ2-1 TRBV25-1 TGTGCCAGCAGTGAGGACTTCAGCTCCTACAATGAGCAGTTCTTC CASSEDFSSYNEQFF
NA once TRBJ2-1 TRBV19 TGTGCCAGTAGTAGCAGAACCGGGACTCAGCAGTTCTTC CASSSRTGTQQFF
TRBD1 NA TRBJ2-7 TRBV7-2 TGTGCCAGCAGCCCCGACAGGGGGGTCTACGAGCAGTACTTC CASSPDRGVYEQYF
TRBD2 once TRBJ2-3 TRBV27 TGTGCCAGCAGTTTACAAGCGGGAGGTGGAGGCACAGATACGCAGTATTTT CASSLQAGGGGTDTQYF
NA NA TRBJ1-4 TRBV3-1/TRBV3-2 TGTGCCAGCAGCTTAGCAGTTCAGTCAACTAATGAAAAACTGTTTTTT CASSLAVQSTNEKLFF
NA NA TRBJ2-7 TRBV28 TGTGCCAGTCGCCCCCAGGGGTACGAGCAGTACTTC CASRPQGYEQYF
NA NA TRBJ1-6 TRBV9 TGTGCCAGCAGCGTAGGAGGGAATTCACCCCTCCACTTT CASSVGGNSPLHF
TRBD2 NA TRBJ2-7 TRBV6-5 TGTGCCAGCAGTTACGGGGGACTAGCGGAGACCTACGAGCAGTACTTC CASSYGGLAETYEQYF
NA NA TRBJ1-1 TRBV14 TGTGCCAGCAGCCCGAGTATGAACACTGAAGCTTTCTTT CASSPSMNTEAFF
NA NA TRBJ1-5 TRBV28 TGTGCCAGCAGCGACTCAGATTCGCAGCCCCAGCATTTT CASSDSDSQPQHF
NA NA TRBJ1-1 TRBV21-1 TGTGCCAGCAGCAACTTCCAGGGGGCGCTTTTGGTCACTGAAGCTTTCTTT CASSNFQGALLVTEAFF
TRBD1 NA TRBJ1-1 TRBV19 TGTGCCAGTAAGGAACAGGGGGTTACTGAAGCTTTCTTT CASKEQGVTEAFF
NA NA TRBJ2-1 TRBV14 TGTGCCAGCAGCCCCGACAAAAGTGAGCAGTTCTTC CASSPDKSEQFF
NA NA TRBJ1-5 TRBV2 TGTGCCAGCAGTGCAGGGCGGAGCAATCAGCCCCAGCATTTT CASSAGRSNQPQHF
NA NA TRBJ1-1 TRBV7-6 TGTGCCAGCAGCCCAGGGTCCTCAGGAAGGGCTGAAGCTTTCTTT CASSPGSSGRAEAFF